The 4 T cell receptor beta chains listed next were all sequenced from one sample in a study of cytomegalovirus exposure and HLA in healthy donors. The PCR ran on 60 Vbeta and 13 Jbeta primers. Some clones are missing from TCRdb's copy, which holds only in-frame ones; the method was immunoSEQ multiplex PCR. Of some 71,000 clones listed, roughly 64% are singletons. The specimen sequenced was PBMCs. The receptors were gathered from a middle-aged man in good health and CMV-seropositive.

This clone was seen a few times. V is TRBV7-8 and J is TRBJ2-5, with 9 bases lining up with TRBD2. V shed 5 bases, J shed 1 base, and the junction held 8 bases outside the gene matches. There are 16 residues in the CDR3. Germline-derived CDR1 and CDR2 are SGHVS and FQNEAQ. For the CDR3, the DNA is TGTGCCAGCAGCGCCACGCGACTAGCGGCCCAAGAGACCCAGTACTTC. Residues: CASSATRLAAQETQYF.

J is TRBJ2-3 and V is TRBV28, with 7 positions matching TRBD2. V trimming: 3 bases; J trimming: 1 base; junction bases outside the gene matches: 4. This CDR3 has 15 residues. Germline CDR1 and CDR2: MDHEN and SYDVKM. CDR3 residues: CASSFRSGGTDTQYF. The CDR3 DNA follows: TGTGCCAGCAGTTTTCGGAGCGGGGGCACAGATACGCAGTATTTT.

This clone was seen a few times. The chain is built from TRBV6-1 and TRBJ2-7; D unresolved. V lost 2 bases to trimming and J lost 3 bases, with 17 bases between them. Per germline, CDR1 MNHNS and CDR2 SASEGT. The CDR3 length is 16 residues. The CDR3 here is CASSEQALPSIYEQYF. CDR3 DNA sequence: TGTGCCAGCAGTGAACAGGCCCTCCCTTCCATCTACGAGCAGTACTTC.

The table lists this clone with a few counts. The V gene is TRBV6-5, the J gene TRBJ1-5; 7 bases fit TRBD1. Trimming took 4 bases from V and 6 from J; bases not matched to a gene: 6. CDR3 length equals 14 residues. Germline CDR1 is MNHEY and CDR2 is SVGAGI. CDR3 residues: CASSWRQGSQPQHF. CDR3 coding DNA: TGTGCCAGCAGTTGGCGACAGGGCTCTCAGCCCCAGCATTTT.